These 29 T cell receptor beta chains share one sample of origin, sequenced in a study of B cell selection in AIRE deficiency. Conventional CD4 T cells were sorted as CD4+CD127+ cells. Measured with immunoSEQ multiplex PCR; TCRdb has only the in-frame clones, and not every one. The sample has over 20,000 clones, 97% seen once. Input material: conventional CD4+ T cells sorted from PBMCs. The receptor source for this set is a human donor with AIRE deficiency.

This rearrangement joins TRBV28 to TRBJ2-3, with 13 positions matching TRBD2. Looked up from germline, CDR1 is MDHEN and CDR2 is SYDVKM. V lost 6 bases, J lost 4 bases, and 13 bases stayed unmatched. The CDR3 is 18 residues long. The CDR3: CASSHLIPGLAGPDTQYF. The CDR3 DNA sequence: TGTGCCAGCAGCCATCTTATTCCGGGACTAGCGGGACCAGATACGCAGTATTTT.

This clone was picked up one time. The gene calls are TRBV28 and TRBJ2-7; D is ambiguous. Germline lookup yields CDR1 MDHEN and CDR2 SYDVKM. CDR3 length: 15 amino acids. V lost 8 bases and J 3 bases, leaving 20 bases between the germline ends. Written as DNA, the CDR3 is TGTGCCAGCTTCCCGAGCCTAGGGCCCCTCTACGAGCAGTACTTC. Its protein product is CASFPSLGPLYEQYF. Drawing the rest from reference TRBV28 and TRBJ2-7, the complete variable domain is DVKVTQSSRYLVKRTGEKVFLECVQDMDHENMFWYRQDPGLGLRLIYFSYDVKMKEKGDIPEGYSVSREKKERFSLILESASTNQTSMYLCASFPSLGPLYEQYFGPGTRLTVT.

The CDR3 region is CASRRLAGGGYEQFF. CDR3 bases: TGTGCCAGCAGAAGACTAGCGGGAGGCGGCTATGAGCAGTTCTTC. The chain is built from TRBV6-5 and TRBJ2-1; the match to TRBD2 covers 13 bases. J was trimmed by 8 bases and V by 6 bases; bases with no gene match: 7. Germline V CDR1 and CDR2: MNHEY, SVGAGI. The CDR3 contains 15 residues.

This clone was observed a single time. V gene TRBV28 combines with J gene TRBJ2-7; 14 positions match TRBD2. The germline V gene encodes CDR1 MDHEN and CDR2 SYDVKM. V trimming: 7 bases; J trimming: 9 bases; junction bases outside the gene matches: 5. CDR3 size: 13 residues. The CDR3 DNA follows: TGTGCCAGCACCGGGACTAGCGGGAGACGGCAGTACTTC. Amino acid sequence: CASTGTSGRRQYF. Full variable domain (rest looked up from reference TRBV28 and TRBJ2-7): DVKVTQSSRYLVKRTGEKVFLECVQDMDHENMFWYRQDPGLGLRLIYFSYDVKMKEKGDIPEGYSVSREKKERFSLILESASTNQTSMYLCASTGTSGRRQYFGPGTRLTVT.

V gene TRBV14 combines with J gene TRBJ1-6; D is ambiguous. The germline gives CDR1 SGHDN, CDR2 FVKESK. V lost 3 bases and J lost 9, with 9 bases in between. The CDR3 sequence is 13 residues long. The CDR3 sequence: CASSQVIGSPLHF. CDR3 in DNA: TGTGCCAGCAGCCAGGTTATTGGTTCACCCCTCCACTTT.

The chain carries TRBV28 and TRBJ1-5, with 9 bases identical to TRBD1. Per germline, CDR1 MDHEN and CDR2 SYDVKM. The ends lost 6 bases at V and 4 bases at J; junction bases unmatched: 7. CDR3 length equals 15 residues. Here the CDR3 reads CASSLDRGDNQPQHF. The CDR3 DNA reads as TGTGCCAGCAGCCTGGACAGGGGAGATAATCAGCCCCAGCATTTT.

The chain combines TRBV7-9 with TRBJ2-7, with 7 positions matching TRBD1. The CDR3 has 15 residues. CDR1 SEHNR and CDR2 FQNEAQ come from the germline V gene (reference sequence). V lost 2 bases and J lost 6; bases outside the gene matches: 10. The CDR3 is CASSLMMGQSFEQYF. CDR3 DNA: TGTGCCAGCAGCTTAATGATGGGACAGAGTTTCGAGCAGTACTTC. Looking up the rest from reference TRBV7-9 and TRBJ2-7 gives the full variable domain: DTGVSQNPRHKITKRGQNVTFRCDPISEHNRLYWYRQTLGQGPEFLTYFQNEAQLEKSRLLSDRFSAERPKGSFSTLEIQRTEQGDSAMYLCASSLMMGQSFEQYFGPGTRLTVT.

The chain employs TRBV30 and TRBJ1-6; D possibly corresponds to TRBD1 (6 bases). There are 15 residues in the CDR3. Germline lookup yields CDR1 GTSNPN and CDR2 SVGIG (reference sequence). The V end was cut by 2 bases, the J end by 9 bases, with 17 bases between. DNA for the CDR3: TGTGCCTGGAGTCAACCCGGACAGAGCACTTCACCCCTCCACTTT. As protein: CAWSQPGQSTSPLHF.

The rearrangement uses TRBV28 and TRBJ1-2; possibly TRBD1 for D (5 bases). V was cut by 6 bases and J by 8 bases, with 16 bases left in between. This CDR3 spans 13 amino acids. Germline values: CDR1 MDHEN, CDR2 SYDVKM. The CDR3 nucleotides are TGTGCCAGCAGAGACCGGGGGTCGCAGGGCTACACCTTC. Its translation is CASRDRGSQGYTF.

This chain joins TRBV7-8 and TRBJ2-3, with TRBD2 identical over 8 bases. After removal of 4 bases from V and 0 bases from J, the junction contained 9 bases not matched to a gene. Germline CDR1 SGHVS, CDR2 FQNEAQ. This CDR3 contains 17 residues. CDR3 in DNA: TGTGCCAGCAGCTGGCCCCTTGTAGCGGGAAGCACAGATACGCAGTATTTT. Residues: CASSWPLVAGSTDTQYF.

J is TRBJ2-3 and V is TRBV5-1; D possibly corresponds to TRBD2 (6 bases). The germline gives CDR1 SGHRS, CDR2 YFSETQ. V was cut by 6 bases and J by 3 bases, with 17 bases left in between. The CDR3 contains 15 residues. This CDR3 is CASTSRGHITDTQYF. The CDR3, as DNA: TGCGCCAGCACCTCGCGGGGTCATATAACAGATACGCAGTATTTT.

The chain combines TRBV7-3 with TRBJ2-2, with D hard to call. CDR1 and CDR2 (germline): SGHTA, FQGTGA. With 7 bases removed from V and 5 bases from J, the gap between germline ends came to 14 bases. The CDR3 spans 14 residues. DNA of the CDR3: TGTGCCAGCAACCAAGGCCCTTTTACCGGGGAGCTGTTTTTT. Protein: CASNQGPFTGELFF.

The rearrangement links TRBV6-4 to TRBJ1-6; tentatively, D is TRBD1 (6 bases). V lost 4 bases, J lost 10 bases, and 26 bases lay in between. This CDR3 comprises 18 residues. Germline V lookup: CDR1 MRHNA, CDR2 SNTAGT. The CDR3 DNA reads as TGTGCCAGCAGTGCCTTGCCAACCTCAGGGGCGCGGTCCTCACCCCTCCACTTT. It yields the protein CASSALPTSGARSSPLHF.

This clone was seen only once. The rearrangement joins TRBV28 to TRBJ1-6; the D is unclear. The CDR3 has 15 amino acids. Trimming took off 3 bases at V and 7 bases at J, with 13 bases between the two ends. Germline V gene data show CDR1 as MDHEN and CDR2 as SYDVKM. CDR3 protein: CASSLPRTLNSPLHF. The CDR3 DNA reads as TGTGCCAGCAGTTTGCCCAGGACTCTAAATTCACCCCTCCACTTT.

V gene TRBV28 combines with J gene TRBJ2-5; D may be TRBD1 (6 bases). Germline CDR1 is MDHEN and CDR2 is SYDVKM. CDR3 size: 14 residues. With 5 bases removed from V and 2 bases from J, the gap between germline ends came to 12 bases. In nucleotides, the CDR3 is TGTGCCAGCAGTACTCACAGGGTGCAAGAGACCCAGTACTTC. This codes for CASSTHRVQETQYF.

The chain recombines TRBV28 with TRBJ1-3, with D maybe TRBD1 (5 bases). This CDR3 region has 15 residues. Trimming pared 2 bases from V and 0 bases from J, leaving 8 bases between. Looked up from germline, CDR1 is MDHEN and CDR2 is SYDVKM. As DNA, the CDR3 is TGTGCCAGCAGTTTAACTCAGGGCTCTGGAAACACCATATATTTT. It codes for CASSLTQGSGNTIYF. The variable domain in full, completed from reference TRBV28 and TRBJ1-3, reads DVKVTQSSRYLVKRTGEKVFLECVQDMDHENMFWYRQDPGLGLRLIYFSYDVKMKEKGDIPEGYSVSREKKERFSLILESASTNQTSMYLCASSLTQGSGNTIYFGEGSWLTVV.

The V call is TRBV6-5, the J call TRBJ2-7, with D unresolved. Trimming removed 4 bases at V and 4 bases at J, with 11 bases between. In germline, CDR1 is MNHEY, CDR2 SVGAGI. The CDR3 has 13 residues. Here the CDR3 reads CASSFLPEYEQYF. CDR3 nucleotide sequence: TGTGCCAGCAGTTTCCTGCCGGAGTACGAGCAGTACTTC.

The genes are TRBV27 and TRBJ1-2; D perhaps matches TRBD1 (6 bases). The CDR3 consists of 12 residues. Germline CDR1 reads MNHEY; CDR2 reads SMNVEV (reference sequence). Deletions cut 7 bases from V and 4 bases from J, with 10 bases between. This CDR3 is CASMDRSYGYTF. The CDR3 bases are TGTGCCAGCATGGACAGATCCTATGGCTACACCTTC.

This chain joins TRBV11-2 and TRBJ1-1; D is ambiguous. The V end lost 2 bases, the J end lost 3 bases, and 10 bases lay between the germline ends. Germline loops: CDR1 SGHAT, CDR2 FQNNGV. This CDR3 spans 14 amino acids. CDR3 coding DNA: TGTGCCAGCAGCTTAAGCGAGAGGCACACTGAAGCTTTCTTT. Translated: CASSLSERHTEAFF. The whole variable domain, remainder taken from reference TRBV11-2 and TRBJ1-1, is EAGVAQSPRYKIIEKRQSVAFWCNPISGHATLYWYQQILGQGPKLLIQFQNNGVVDDSQLPKDRFSAERLKGVDSTLKIQPAKLEDSAVYLCASSLSERHTEAFFGQGTRLTVV.

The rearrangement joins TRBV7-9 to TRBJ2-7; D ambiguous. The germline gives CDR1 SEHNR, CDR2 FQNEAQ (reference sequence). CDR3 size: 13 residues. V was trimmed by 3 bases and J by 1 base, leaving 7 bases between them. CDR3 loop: CASSFGISYEQYF. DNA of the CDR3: TGTGCCAGCAGCTTCGGCATATCCTACGAGCAGTACTTC.

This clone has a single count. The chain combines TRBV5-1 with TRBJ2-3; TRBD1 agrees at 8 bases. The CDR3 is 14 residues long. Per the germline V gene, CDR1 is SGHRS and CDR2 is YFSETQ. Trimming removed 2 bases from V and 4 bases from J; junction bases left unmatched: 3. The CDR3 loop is CASSFSGGADTQYF. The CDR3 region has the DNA TGCGCCAGCAGCTTCTCAGGGGGCGCAGATACGCAGTATTTT.

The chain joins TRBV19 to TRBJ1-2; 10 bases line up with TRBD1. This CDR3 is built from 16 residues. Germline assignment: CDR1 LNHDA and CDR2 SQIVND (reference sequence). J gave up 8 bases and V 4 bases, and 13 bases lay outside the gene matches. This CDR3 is CASSTFRDRGPSGYTF. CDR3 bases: TGTGCCAGTAGTACATTCCGGGACAGGGGCCCCAGCGGCTACACCTTC.

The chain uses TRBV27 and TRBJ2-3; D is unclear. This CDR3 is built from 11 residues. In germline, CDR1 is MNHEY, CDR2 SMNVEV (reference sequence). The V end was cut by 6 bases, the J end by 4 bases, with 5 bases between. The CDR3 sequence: CASSVADTQYF. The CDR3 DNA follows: TGTGCCAGCAGCGTAGCAGATACGCAGTATTTT.

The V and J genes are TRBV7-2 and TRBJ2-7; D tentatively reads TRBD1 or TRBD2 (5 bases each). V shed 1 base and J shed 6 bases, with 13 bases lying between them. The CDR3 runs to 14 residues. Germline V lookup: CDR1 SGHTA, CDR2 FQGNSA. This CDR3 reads CASSLGGTVGEQYF. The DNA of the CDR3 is TGTGCCAGCAGCTTAGGGGGGACCGTGGGCGAGCAGTACTTC.

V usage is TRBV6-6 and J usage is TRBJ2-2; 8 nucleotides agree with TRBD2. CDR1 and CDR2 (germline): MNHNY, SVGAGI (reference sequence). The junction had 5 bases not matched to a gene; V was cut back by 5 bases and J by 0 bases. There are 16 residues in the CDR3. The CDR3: CASSNTAGANTGELFF. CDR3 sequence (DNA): TGTGCCAGCAGTAACACAGCGGGAGCGAACACCGGGGAGCTGTTTTTT.

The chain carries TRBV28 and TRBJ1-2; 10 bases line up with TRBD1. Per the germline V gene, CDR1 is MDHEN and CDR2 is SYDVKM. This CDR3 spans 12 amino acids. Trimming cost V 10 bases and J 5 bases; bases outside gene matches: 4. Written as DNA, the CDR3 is TGTGCCATCGGGACAGGGGTATATGGCTACACCTTC. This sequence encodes CAIGTGVYGYTF.

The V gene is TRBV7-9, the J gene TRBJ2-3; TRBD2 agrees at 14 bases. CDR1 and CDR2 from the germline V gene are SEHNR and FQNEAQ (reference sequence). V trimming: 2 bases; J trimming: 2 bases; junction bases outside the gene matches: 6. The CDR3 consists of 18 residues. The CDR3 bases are TGTGCCAGCAGCTTAAGGAGACTAGCGGGAGGGATCACAGATACGCAGTATTTT. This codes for CASSLRRLAGGITDTQYF.

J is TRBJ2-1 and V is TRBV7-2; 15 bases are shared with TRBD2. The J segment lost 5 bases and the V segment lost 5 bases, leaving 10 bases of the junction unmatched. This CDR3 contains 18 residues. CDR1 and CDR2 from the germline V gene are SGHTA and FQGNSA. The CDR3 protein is CASSPRGLAGGVHNEQFF. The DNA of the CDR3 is TGTGCCAGCAGCCCCCGCGGACTAGCGGGAGGGGTACACAATGAGCAGTTCTTC.

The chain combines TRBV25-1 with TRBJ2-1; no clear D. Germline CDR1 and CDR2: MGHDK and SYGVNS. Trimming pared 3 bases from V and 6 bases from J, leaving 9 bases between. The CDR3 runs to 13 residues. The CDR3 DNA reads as TGTGCCAGCAGTGAGGTAATCACCAATGAGCAGTTCTTC. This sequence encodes CASSEVITNEQFF.